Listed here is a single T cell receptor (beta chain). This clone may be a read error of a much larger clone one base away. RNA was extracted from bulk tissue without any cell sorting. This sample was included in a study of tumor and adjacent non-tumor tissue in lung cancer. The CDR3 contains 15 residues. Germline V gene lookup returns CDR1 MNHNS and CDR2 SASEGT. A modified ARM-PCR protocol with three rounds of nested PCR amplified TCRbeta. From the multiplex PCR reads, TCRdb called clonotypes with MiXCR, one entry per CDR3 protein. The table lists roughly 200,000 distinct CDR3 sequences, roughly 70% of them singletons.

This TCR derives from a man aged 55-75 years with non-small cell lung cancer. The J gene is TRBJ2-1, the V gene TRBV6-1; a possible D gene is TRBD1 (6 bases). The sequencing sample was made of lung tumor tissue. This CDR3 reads CTSRTDSLSYNEQFF. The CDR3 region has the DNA TGTACCAGCAGGACAGACAGTCTCTCCTACAATGAGCAGTTCTTC.